The next 15 T cell receptor beta chains were all read from a single sample in a study of T cells after yellow fever vaccination. A single record per CDR3 protein comes from TCRdb applying MiXCR to the 5' RACE reads. The sample carries more than 95,000 distinct CDR3 sequences, about 8.4% recorded once. The source material was CD8+ T cells sorted from PBMCs, sampled on the day of the yellow fever booster vaccination. The receptors were gathered from a man younger than 35 who received the YFV17D yellow fever vaccine.

This clonotype was seen a few times. V and J are TRBV12-3 or TRBV12-4 and TRBJ2-5; possibly TRBD1 for D (6 bases). With 6 bases removed from V and 0 bases from J, the gap between germline ends came to 11 bases. CDR3 length: 14 amino acids. The CDR3 nucleotides are TGTGCCAGCAGCAGGACAGAGTACCAAGAGACCCAGTACTTC. Amino acid sequence: CASSRTEYQETQYF.

The chain recombines TRBV5-6 with TRBJ2-3; TRBD1 aligns across 8 bases. Trimming removed 6 bases from V and 2 bases from J; junction bases left unmatched: 11. The CDR3 is 16 residues long. From germline, CDR1 is SGHDT and CDR2 YYEEEE. The CDR3 bases are TGTGCCAGCATCCCGTTGGGACAGGACCCCACAGATACGCAGTATTTT. Its protein is CASIPLGQDPTDTQYF.

The chain uses TRBV2 and TRBJ2-7; 7 bases align to TRBD1. The CDR3 is made up of 13 amino acids. The V gene's germline CDR1 is SNHLY and CDR2 FYNNEI. Losses at the gene ends were 7 bases for V and 3 bases for J; bases not matched to a gene: 6. The CDR3 DNA is TGTGCCAGCACGGGACAGATTGGCTACGAGCAGTACTTC. Translating gives CASTGQIGYEQYF.

This clonotype turned up a few times. J is TRBJ2-7 and V is TRBV12-3 or TRBV12-4, with D tentatively TRBD1 (5 bases). V shed 1 base and J shed 0 bases, with 16 bases lying between them. The CDR3 has 17 amino acids. The CDR3 is CASSLGSHRILSYEQYF. In nucleotides, the CDR3 is TGTGCCAGCAGTTTAGGTTCTCACAGGATTCTCTCCTACGAGCAGTACTTC.

This clonotype came up a few times. This chain links TRBV12-3 or TRBV12-4 with TRBJ1-1, with 7 bases lining up with TRBD1. V was pared by 5 bases and J by 3 bases, with 18 bases of the junction left unmatched. The length of the CDR3 is 18 residues. The CDR3 DNA follows: TGTGCCAGCAGTCCACGAGGTACAACAGGGGTTCGGGACACTGAAGCTTTCTTT. Encoded protein: CASSPRGTTGVRDTEAFF.

The sample holds many counts of this clonotype. The rearrangement joins TRBV4-3 to TRBJ1-2; TRBD1 might be the D (6 bases). V dropped 4 bases and J dropped 6 bases, with 21 bases sitting between them. CDR3 length equals 16 residues. Germline CDR1 is LGHNA and CDR2 is YSLEER. CDR3 protein: CASSPLDRTMWHGYTF. CDR3 DNA: TGCGCCAGCAGCCCTCTCGACAGGACAATGTGGCATGGCTACACCTTC.

The chain uses TRBV6-1 and TRBJ2-1, with D uncertain. The germline V gene encodes CDR1 MNHNS and CDR2 SASEGT. The CDR3 covers 12 residues. V lost 2 bases to trimming and J lost 10 bases, with 9 bases between them. The CDR3, as DNA: TGTGCCAGCAGTGAATGGCTCGGCGAGCAGTTCTTC. This encodes CASSEWLGEQFF.

The genes are TRBV12-3 or TRBV12-4 and TRBJ2-7; 12 bases line up with TRBD1. CDR3 length: 14 amino acids. Trimming took 6 bases from V and 6 from J; bases not matched to a gene: 6. The CDR3, as DNA: TGTGCCAGCAGGTCCGGGACAGGGGGCCCCGAGCAGTACTTC. Translated, it gives CASRSGTGGPEQYF.

V gene TRBV20-1 combines with J gene TRBJ2-5; D uncertain. V lost 0 bases to trimming and J lost 0 bases, with 14 bases between them. CDR3 length equals 16 residues. From germline, CDR1 is DFQATT and CDR2 SNEGSKA (reference sequence). The DNA for the CDR3 is TGCAGTGCTAGAGATCTGGGCCTCGCGTACCAAGAGACCCAGTACTTC. This sequence encodes CSARDLGLAYQETQYF.

Points on this clonotype: Germline and junction disagree at one end, which may indicate a read error. The V and J genes are TRBV6-4 and TRBJ2-6; 9 nucleotides match TRBD1. The CDR3 sequence is 16 residues long. CDR1 MRHNA and CDR2 SNTAGT come from the germline V gene. The DNA of the CDR3 is TGTGCCAGCTGTGACTCGACAGGGGGTGGGGCCAACGTCCTGTCTTTC. Protein product: CASCDSTGGGANVLSF.

The chain joins TRBV7-6 to TRBJ2-1, with D tentatively TRBD1 or TRBD2 (5 bases each). The CDR3 length is 16 residues. V lost 3 bases to trimming and J lost 4 bases, with 16 bases between them. The germline gives CDR1 SGHVS, CDR2 FNYEAQ. The CDR3 protein is CASSLGRPTLYNEQFF. The CDR3 DNA sequence: TGTGCCAGCAGCTTGGGACGGCCGACTCTTTACAATGAGCAGTTCTTC.

CDR3 DNA: TGTGCCAGCAGTTTCACCAACACCGGGGAGCTGTTTTTT. Its translation is CASSFTNTGELFF. The rearrangement uses TRBV6-4 and TRBJ2-2; D uncertain. Germline V CDR1 and CDR2: MRHNA, SNTAGT. This CDR3 spans 13 amino acids. The V gene lost 5 bases and the J gene lost 2 bases, with 6 bases spanning the gap.

This clonotype was seen only a few times. The V and J genes are TRBV7-2 and TRBJ2-5; 12 bases agree with TRBD2. The V segment lost 5 bases and the J segment 5 bases; nucleotides outside the gene matches: 12. Per germline, CDR1 SGHTA and CDR2 FQGNSA. The CDR3 covers 17 residues. CDR3 DNA: TGTGCCAGCAGCCGCCCCGTGACTAGCGGGGGAGGGGAGACCCAGTACTTC. Its protein is CASSRPVTSGGGETQYF.

This clonotype was seen ten or more times. The V and J genes are TRBV27 and TRBJ1-6; D unresolved. Germline assignment: CDR1 MNHEY and CDR2 SMNVEV (reference sequence). CDR3 length: 12 residues. Trimming removed 6 bases from V and 6 bases from J, with 6 bases in between. CDR3 in DNA: TGTGCCAGCAGCCCCATTAATTCACCCCTCCACTTT. It is translated as CASSPINSPLHF.

There are a few counts of this clonotype. CDR3 sequence: CASSYSATAGELFF. The CDR3, as DNA: TGTGCCAGCAGTTACTCGGCGACGGCCGGGGAGCTGTTTTTT. The rearrangement links TRBV6-5 to TRBJ2-2; D ambiguous. The germline V and J ends were trimmed by 0 bases and 6 bases, with 8 bases remaining between them. This CDR3 region has 14 residues. Germline V gene lookup returns CDR1 MNHEY and CDR2 SVGAGI.